The 9 T cell receptor beta chains presented below share a single source sample, sequenced in a study of blood T cell repertoires in COVID-19 (dated by TCRdb to the early 2020s). The library was made by the immunoSEQ multiplex PCR assay. The table was pulled from immuneACCESS by TCRdb, which kept in-frame rearrangements only. Such tables lose some clones; where checked, under half of the loss comes from unresolved V genes, and the rest has no known cause. Recorded for this sample are roughly 390,000 clones; 85% of them occurred a single time. The ten largest account for about 3.6% of the sample. Sequenced input: peripheral blood. These receptors were collected from a woman aged 18-29 years with acute or convalescent COVID-19.

The J gene is TRBJ2-3, the V gene TRBV9, with 9 bases lining up with TRBD2. This CDR3 is 14 amino acids long. The V gene's germline CDR1 is SGDLS and CDR2 YYNGEE. J gave up 6 bases and V 3 bases, and 5 bases lay outside the gene matches. The CDR3 sequence: CASSAEAGGDTQYF. The CDR3, as DNA: TGTGCCAGCAGCGCCGAGGCGGGGGGGGATACGCAGTATTTT.

This CDR3 reads CASSLRSSGGQETQYF. Written as DNA, the CDR3 is TGTGCCAGCAGCTTGAGGTCTAGCGGGGGCCAAGAGACCCAGTACTTC. The rearrangement links TRBV5-6 to TRBJ2-5, with 10 bases that match TRBD2. Trimming removed 1 base from V and 1 base from J; junction bases left unmatched: 4. The CDR3 has 16 amino acids. The germline CDR1 and CDR2 sequences are SGHDT and YYEEEE.

V gene TRBV15 combines with J gene TRBJ2-1; 9 positions agree with TRBD2. After removal of 1 base from V and 6 bases from J, the junction contained 4 bases not matched to a gene. The CDR3 is made up of 15 amino acids. Germline V gene sequence: CDR1 LNHNV, CDR2 YYDKDF (reference sequence). CDR3 in DNA: TGTGCCACCAGCAGAGGTAGCGGGAGTCCCAATGAGCAGTTCTTC. It encodes CATSRGSGSPNEQFF.

This chain joins TRBV19 and TRBJ1-1, with D tentatively TRBD1 (6 bases). V was trimmed by 3 bases and J by 10 bases, leaving 12 bases between them. CDR1 is LNHDA and CDR2 is SQIVND in the germline V gene (reference sequence). The CDR3 length is 12 residues. For the CDR3, the DNA is TGTGCCAGTAGTATCGTTGAAGGGGGAGCTTTCTTT. Translating it yields CASSIVEGGAFF.

V is TRBV27 and J is TRBJ1-1; no clear D gene. The length of the CDR3 is 13 residues. Trimming pared 2 bases from V and 5 bases from J, leaving 9 bases between. CDR1 and CDR2 (germline): MNHEY, SMNVEV (reference sequence). In nucleotides, the CDR3 is TGTGCCAGCAGTTTAGAGCCGGGAACTGAAGCTTTCTTT. Amino acids: CASSLEPGTEAFF.

The chain employs TRBV28 and TRBJ1-2; tentatively, D is TRBD1 (5 bases). From germline, CDR1 is MDHEN and CDR2 SYDVKM. V lost 6 bases and J lost 5, with 13 bases in between. The CDR3 consists of 13 residues. As DNA, the CDR3 is TGTGCCAGCAGCGCCAGGGAGGATTATGGCTACACCTTC. Translated: CASSAREDYGYTF.

Of note for this clone: Other DNA sequences from this sample encode an identical CDR3 as well. The rearrangement uses TRBV5-1 and TRBJ1-2; D not resolved. The CDR3 runs 12 residues. Germline values: CDR1 SGHRS, CDR2 YFSETQ. V was pared by 4 bases and J by 4 bases, with 8 bases between. In DNA form, the CDR3 reads TGCGCCAGCAGCCCCGACACCTATGGCTACACCTTC. Its translation is CASSPDTYGYTF.

J is TRBJ2-1 and V is TRBV28; D is perhaps TRBD2 (6 bases). Germline assignment: CDR1 MDHEN and CDR2 SYDVKM. The V gene lost 2 bases and the J gene lost 0 bases, with 11 bases spanning the gap. There are 16 residues in the CDR3. CDR3 DNA: TGTGCCAGCAGTTTAGAGGGAGGCCCCTCCTACAATGAGCAGTTCTTC. Translated, it gives CASSLEGGPSYNEQFF.

The chain recombines TRBV2 with TRBJ1-4; TRBD1 is a possible D gene (6 bases). Germline values: CDR1 SNHLY, CDR2 FYNNEI. The CDR3 covers 15 residues. V lost 5 bases and J 8 bases, leaving 18 bases between the germline ends. The CDR3 is CASSRDTDRREKLFF. The CDR3 DNA reads as TGTGCCAGCAGTCGGGACACCGACCGGAGGGAAAAACTGTTTTTT.